This T cell receptor (beta chain) was identified in a study of cytomegalovirus exposure and HLA in healthy donors. Study background: The same platform used for the roughly 650 first-cohort repertoires was also used for the 100 to 150 validation repertoires, as a later analysis reported. Study-level results: In the approximately 120 validation repertoires, a later analysis found that first-cohort TCR clusters tended to co-occur. Some TCR beta chains (approximately 180 of them) were listed as cytomegalovirus-associated.

There are 15 residues in the CDR3. CDR1 and CDR2 (germline): MNHNY, SVGAGI (reference sequence). Trimming removed 2 bases from V and 3 bases from J; junction bases left unmatched: 5. The data were produced by immunoSEQ multiplex PCR, yet TCRdb's version contains in-frame clones alone and is incomplete. The sample records about 150,000 clones, roughly 90% being singletons. Points on this clone: Its antigen remains unidentified.

V is TRBV6-6 and J is TRBJ2-3, with 7 positions matching TRBD2. The receptor was derived from a young man in good health and CMV-seronegative. Sequencing was performed on PBMCs. This CDR3 is CASSYQRGRTDTQYF. The CDR3 DNA sequence: TGTGCCAGCAGTTACCAGCGGGGAAGGACAGATACGCAGTATTTT.